Listed below are T cell receptor beta chains from one sample, sequenced in a study of T cell repertoires in cytomegalovirus infection. From the reads, TCRdb called clonotypes with MiXCR, one entry per CDR3 protein. The sample carries roughly 340,000 distinct CDR3 sequences, 25% to 30% recorded once. Their antigens remain unidentified. This specimen was cultured PBMCs, taken from culture after CMV antigen stimulation. The receptors derive from a human donor in good health (CMV status not recorded). Some clones in this sample may be carry-over from other donors' samples. CDR3s include the opening cysteine and the closing phenylalanine or tryptophan. D genes are given only for firm matches. Clone size is shown for a subset of rows, as once, few, many or a class of expanded clone.

len	d_gene	abundance	v_gene	j_gene	CDR3nt	CDR3aa
13	.	few	TRBV12-3/TRBV12-4	TRBJ1-1	TGTGCCAGCACCACTTCCTATAACACTGAAGCTTTCTTT	CASTTSYNTEAFF
15	.	few	TRBV14	TRBJ1-5	TGTGCCAGCAGTCCCGGCGGGGGGAGCAATCAGCCCCAGCATTTT	CASSPGGGSNQPQHF
16	TRBD1	few	TRBV27	TRBJ2-5	TGTGCCAGCAGTCCCCCAGGGGGCGCGTACCAAGAGACCCAGTACTTC	CASSPPGGAYQETQYF
14	TRBD2	many	TRBV7-2	TRBJ2-7	TGTGCCAGCAGCTTAGTTACTAGCGGGAGTGGGCAGTACTTC	CASSLVTSGSGQYF
10	.	.	TRBV20-1	TRBJ2-1	TGCAGTGCCTCGGACAATGAGCAGTTCTTC	CSASDNEQFF
16	.	many	TRBV3-1	TRBJ2-5	TGTGCCAGCAGCCAAGATCCCCGGGGATTACAAGAGACCCAGTACTTC	CASSQDPRGLQETQYF
14	.	.	TRBV11-2	TRBJ1-2	TGTGCCAGCAGCTTATGGAGAGATCGCTATGGCTACACCTTC	CASSLWRDRYGYTF
15	.	many	TRBV28	TRBJ1-6	TGTGCCAGCGCCTTACAGGGACGGAGAGGATCACCCCTCCACTTT	CASALQGRRGSPLHF
18	.	many	TRBV6-1	TRBJ1-2	TGTGCCAGCAGTGAAGTCTCCATCTCAGGAGGGGCATCCTATGGCTACACCTTC	CASSEVSISGGASYGYTF
15	.	.	TRBV15	TRBJ1-1	TGTGCCACCAGCAGAGGCGGACAGTTGAACACTGAAGCTTTCTTT	CATSRGGQLNTEAFF
16	.	.	TRBV27	TRBJ1-5	TGTGCCAGCAGGGAACTACAAAAAATGGGCAATCAGCCCCAGCATTTT	CASRELQKMGNQPQHF
17	.	.	TRBV6-2/TRBV6-3	TRBJ1-5	TGTGCCAGCGGTTCCCGAGGAGGGACGAATAGCAATCAGCCCCAGCATTTT	CASGSRGGTNSNQPQHF
17	TRBD1	many	TRBV12-3/TRBV12-4	TRBJ1-2	TGTGCCAGCGACTACCCCCGACAGGGTTCATCCGGTTTCGGCTACACCTTC	CASDYPRQGSSGFGYTF
12	.	many	TRBV12-3/TRBV12-4	TRBJ1-1	TGTGCCAGCAGTTCGATGAACACTGAAGCTTTCTTT	CASSSMNTEAFF
17	.	many	TRBV7-2	TRBJ2-1	TGTGCCAGCAGCTCAGGCTGGGCGCTGAGCTCCTACAATGAGCAGTTCTTC	CASSSGWALSSYNEQFF
15	.	.	TRBV7-6	TRBJ1-1	TGTGCCAGCAGCTCCCACCCTAGGTCGAACACTGAAGCTTTCTTT	CASSSHPRSNTEAFF
16	.	.	TRBV18	TRBJ2-2	TGTGCCAGCTCACCTCCGGGACGTCCGAACACCGGGGAGCTGTTTTTT	CASSPPGRPNTGELFF
13	.	.	TRBV29-1	TRBJ1-1	TGCAGCGTTGAACCAGGGGATAACACTGAAGCTTTCTTT	CSVEPGDNTEAFF
15	TRBD2	few	TRBV12-3/TRBV12-4	TRBJ2-3	TGTGCCAGCAGTTCCCCGGGGGGGGGGGCAGATACGCAGTATTTT	CASSSPGGGADTQYF
18	TRBD2	many	TRBV7-8	TRBJ2-1	TGTGCCAGCAGCTTAGGTCTAGCGGGGGCCAGAATTTACAATGAGCAGTTCTTC	CASSLGLAGARIYNEQFF
17	.	few	TRBV30	TRBJ2-7	TGTGCCTGGAGCGGCTACACGTTTGCGGGGTCCTTTTACGAGCAGTACTTC	CAWSGYTFAGSFYEQYF
14	TRBD1	few	TRBV19	TRBJ1-5	TGTGCCACCGCGAGGAGACAGGGGAATCAGCCCCAGCATTTT	CATARRQGNQPQHF
14	.	few	TRBV10-3	TRBJ2-5	TGTGCCATCAGTCCGGAAGGTCCTGGGGAGACCCAGTACTTC	CAISPEGPGETQYF
16	TRBD1	.	TRBV5-1	TRBJ1-6	TGCGCCAGCAGCTCGATTGACAGGGGCGGGAATTCACCCCTCCACTTT	CASSSIDRGGNSPLHF
14	.	.	TRBV20-1	TRBJ2-1	TGCAGTGCTAGAATCCGTACCTCCTACAATGAGCAGTTCTTC	CSARIRTSYNEQFF
12	TRBD2	.	TRBV10-3	TRBJ2-7	TGTGCCACCGGGACTAGCGGCTACGAGCAGTACTTC	CATGTSGYEQYF
12	.	few	TRBV6-8	TRBJ1-1	TGTGCCAGCTCCGACAGTCACACTGAAGCTTTCTTT	CASSDSHTEAFF
15	.	.	TRBV20-1	TRBJ2-5	TGCAGTGCCGCGGTAAGGGGTAGCGGAAGAGAGACCCAGTACTTC	CSAAVRGSGRETQYF
16	TRBD2	.	TRBV19	TRBJ2-1	TGTGCCAGTAGTATGGAGGTGGGGGGGAGGTACAATGAGCAGTTCTTC	CASSMEVGGRYNEQFF
18	.	.	TRBV7-9	TRBJ2-5	TGTGCCAGCAGCTTAGAGGTGGGGCAGTTTCACCTCCAAGAGACCCAGTACTTC	CASSLEVGQFHLQETQYF
13	TRBD1	.	TRBV28	TRBJ1-5	TGTGCCAGCAGTTACCAGGGGGCTGGACCCCAGCATTTT	CASSYQGAGPQHF
14	TRBD1	.	TRBV28	TRBJ2-7	TGTGCCAGCAGGAGGACAGGAACTTCCTACGAGCAGTACTTC	CASRRTGTSYEQYF
14	.	many	TRBV7-8	TRBJ2-1	TGTGCCAGCAGCTTAGAGGTAATCCCCAATGAGCAGTTCTTC	CASSLEVIPNEQFF
15	TRBD1	few	TRBV7-6	TRBJ2-1	TGTGCCAGCAGTATCGGACAGGGGCTCTCCAATGAGCAGTTCTTC	CASSIGQGLSNEQFF
13	.	.	TRBV18	TRBJ2-5	TGTGCCAGCTCACTCACCGCCCAAGAGACCCAGTACTTC	CASSLTAQETQYF
16	TRBD2	.	TRBV28	TRBJ2-7	TGTGCCAGCAGTTTCACTAGCGGGAGGGCCCCCTACGAGCAGTACTTC	CASSFTSGRAPYEQYF
18	.	.	TRBV18	TRBJ2-2	TGTGCCAGCTCACCGGTCGGGACAATGAATAGGAACACCGGGGAGCTGTTTTTT	CASSPVGTMNRNTGELFF
14	TRBD2	.	TRBV5-3	TRBJ2-1	TGTGCCAGCAGCCGGACTAGCGGGGGGGGGGAGCAGTTCTTC	CASSRTSGGGEQFF
11	.	.	TRBV4-2	TRBJ1-2	TGTGCCAGCAGCCAAGGTTCTGGCTACACCTTC	CASSQGSGYTF
16	TRBD2	few	TRBV10-3	TRBJ2-1	TGTGCCATCAGTGACCCCACTAGCGTCGGTCAAAATGAGCAGTTCTTC	CAISDPTSVGQNEQFF
14	TRBD1	few	TRBV6-5	TRBJ2-5	TGTGCCAGCAGTTACCTGGACAGGGAAGAGACCCAGTACTTC	CASSYLDREETQYF
12	.	few	TRBV7-9	TRBJ1-4	TGTGCCAGCAGCTTAGATCGCAGGGGCCGATTTTTT	CASSLDRRGRFF
15	.	once	TRBV4-2	TRBJ2-7	TGTGCCAGCAGCGCCGGGACGGAGAGCTCCTACGAGCAGTACTTC	CASSAGTESSYEQYF
13	.	few	TRBV7-3	TRBJ1-2	TGTGCCAGCAGCCTCGGCTCCCACTATGGCTACACCTTC	CASSLGSHYGYTF
16	TRBD2	.	TRBV7-2	TRBJ2-1	TGTGCCAGCAGCTTAGCGGCTAGCGGGAGTATCAATGAGCAGTTCTTC	CASSLAASGSINEQFF
17	TRBD2	.	TRBV4-1	TRBJ2-3	TGCGCCAGCAGCCACCCAAGGTTGCGGGGGGCGCCGAATACGCAGTATTTT	CASSHPRLRGAPNTQYF
14	.	many	TRBV7-2	TRBJ1-2	TGTGCCAGCAGCTTGATCCAGGGTGAATATGGCTACACCTTC	CASSLIQGEYGYTF
14	.	.	TRBV7-3	TRBJ2-2	TGTGCCAGCAGCCCGGACATCTACACCGGGGAGCTGTTTTTT	CASSPDIYTGELFF
16	TRBD1	few	TRBV5-1	TRBJ1-1	TGCGCCAGCAGCTTGAGGCAGGGGGACTTGAACACTGAAGCTTTCTTT	CASSLRQGDLNTEAFF
11	.	few	TRBV7-8	TRBJ1-6	TGTGCCAGCAGCCGGTCGTTCACCCTCCACTTT	CASSRSFTLHF
15	.	.	TRBV12-3/TRBV12-4	TRBJ1-2	TGTGCCAGCAGTTCCCCAGACAGACCCGGGAATGGCTACACCTTC	CASSSPDRPGNGYTF
15	TRBD1	few	TRBV4-1	TRBJ1-2	TGCGCCAGCAGCCAATCGGACAGGCTCGGCTATGGCTACACCTTC	CASSQSDRLGYGYTF
15	.	.	TRBV6-1	TRBJ2-5	TGTGCCAGCTCCCCTTCGGGCGGCAGACAAGAGACCCAGTACTTC	CASSPSGGRQETQYF
16	TRBD2	.	TRBV4-2	TRBJ2-1	TGTGCCAGCAGCCAGACCCTAGCGGGAGGGTACAATGAGCAGTTCTTC	CASSQTLAGGYNEQFF